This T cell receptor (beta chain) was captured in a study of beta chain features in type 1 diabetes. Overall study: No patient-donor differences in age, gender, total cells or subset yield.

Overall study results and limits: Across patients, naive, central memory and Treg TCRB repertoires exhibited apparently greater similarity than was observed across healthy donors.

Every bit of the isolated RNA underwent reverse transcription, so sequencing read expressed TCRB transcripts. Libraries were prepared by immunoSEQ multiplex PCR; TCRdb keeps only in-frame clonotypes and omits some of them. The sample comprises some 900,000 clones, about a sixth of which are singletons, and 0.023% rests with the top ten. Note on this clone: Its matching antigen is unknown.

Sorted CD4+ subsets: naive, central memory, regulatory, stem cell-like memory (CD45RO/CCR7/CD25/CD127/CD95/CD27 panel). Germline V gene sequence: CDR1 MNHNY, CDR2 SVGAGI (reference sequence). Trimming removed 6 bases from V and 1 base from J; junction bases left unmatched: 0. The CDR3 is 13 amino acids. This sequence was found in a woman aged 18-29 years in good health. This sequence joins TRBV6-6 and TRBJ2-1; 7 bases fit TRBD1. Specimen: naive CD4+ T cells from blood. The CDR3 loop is CASRQGSYNEQFF. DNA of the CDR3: TGTGCCAGCAGACAGGGGTCCTACAATGAGCAGTTCTTC.